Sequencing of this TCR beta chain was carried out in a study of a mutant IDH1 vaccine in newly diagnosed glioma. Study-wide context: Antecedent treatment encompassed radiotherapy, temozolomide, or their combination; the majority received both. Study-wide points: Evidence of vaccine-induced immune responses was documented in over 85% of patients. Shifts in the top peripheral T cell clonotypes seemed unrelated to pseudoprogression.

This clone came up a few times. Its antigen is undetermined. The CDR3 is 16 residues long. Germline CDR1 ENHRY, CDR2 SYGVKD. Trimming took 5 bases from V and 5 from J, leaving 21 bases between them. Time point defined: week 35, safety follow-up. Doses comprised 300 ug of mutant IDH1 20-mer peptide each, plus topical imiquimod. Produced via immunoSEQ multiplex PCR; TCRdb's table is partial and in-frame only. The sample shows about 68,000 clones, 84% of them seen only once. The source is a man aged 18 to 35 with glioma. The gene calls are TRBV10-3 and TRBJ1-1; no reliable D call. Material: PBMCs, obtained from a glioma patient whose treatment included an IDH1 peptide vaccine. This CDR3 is CAISLGGNPTQTEAFF. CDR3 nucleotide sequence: TGTGCCATCAGTCTTGGAGGGAATCCCACGCAAACTGAAGCTTTCTTT.